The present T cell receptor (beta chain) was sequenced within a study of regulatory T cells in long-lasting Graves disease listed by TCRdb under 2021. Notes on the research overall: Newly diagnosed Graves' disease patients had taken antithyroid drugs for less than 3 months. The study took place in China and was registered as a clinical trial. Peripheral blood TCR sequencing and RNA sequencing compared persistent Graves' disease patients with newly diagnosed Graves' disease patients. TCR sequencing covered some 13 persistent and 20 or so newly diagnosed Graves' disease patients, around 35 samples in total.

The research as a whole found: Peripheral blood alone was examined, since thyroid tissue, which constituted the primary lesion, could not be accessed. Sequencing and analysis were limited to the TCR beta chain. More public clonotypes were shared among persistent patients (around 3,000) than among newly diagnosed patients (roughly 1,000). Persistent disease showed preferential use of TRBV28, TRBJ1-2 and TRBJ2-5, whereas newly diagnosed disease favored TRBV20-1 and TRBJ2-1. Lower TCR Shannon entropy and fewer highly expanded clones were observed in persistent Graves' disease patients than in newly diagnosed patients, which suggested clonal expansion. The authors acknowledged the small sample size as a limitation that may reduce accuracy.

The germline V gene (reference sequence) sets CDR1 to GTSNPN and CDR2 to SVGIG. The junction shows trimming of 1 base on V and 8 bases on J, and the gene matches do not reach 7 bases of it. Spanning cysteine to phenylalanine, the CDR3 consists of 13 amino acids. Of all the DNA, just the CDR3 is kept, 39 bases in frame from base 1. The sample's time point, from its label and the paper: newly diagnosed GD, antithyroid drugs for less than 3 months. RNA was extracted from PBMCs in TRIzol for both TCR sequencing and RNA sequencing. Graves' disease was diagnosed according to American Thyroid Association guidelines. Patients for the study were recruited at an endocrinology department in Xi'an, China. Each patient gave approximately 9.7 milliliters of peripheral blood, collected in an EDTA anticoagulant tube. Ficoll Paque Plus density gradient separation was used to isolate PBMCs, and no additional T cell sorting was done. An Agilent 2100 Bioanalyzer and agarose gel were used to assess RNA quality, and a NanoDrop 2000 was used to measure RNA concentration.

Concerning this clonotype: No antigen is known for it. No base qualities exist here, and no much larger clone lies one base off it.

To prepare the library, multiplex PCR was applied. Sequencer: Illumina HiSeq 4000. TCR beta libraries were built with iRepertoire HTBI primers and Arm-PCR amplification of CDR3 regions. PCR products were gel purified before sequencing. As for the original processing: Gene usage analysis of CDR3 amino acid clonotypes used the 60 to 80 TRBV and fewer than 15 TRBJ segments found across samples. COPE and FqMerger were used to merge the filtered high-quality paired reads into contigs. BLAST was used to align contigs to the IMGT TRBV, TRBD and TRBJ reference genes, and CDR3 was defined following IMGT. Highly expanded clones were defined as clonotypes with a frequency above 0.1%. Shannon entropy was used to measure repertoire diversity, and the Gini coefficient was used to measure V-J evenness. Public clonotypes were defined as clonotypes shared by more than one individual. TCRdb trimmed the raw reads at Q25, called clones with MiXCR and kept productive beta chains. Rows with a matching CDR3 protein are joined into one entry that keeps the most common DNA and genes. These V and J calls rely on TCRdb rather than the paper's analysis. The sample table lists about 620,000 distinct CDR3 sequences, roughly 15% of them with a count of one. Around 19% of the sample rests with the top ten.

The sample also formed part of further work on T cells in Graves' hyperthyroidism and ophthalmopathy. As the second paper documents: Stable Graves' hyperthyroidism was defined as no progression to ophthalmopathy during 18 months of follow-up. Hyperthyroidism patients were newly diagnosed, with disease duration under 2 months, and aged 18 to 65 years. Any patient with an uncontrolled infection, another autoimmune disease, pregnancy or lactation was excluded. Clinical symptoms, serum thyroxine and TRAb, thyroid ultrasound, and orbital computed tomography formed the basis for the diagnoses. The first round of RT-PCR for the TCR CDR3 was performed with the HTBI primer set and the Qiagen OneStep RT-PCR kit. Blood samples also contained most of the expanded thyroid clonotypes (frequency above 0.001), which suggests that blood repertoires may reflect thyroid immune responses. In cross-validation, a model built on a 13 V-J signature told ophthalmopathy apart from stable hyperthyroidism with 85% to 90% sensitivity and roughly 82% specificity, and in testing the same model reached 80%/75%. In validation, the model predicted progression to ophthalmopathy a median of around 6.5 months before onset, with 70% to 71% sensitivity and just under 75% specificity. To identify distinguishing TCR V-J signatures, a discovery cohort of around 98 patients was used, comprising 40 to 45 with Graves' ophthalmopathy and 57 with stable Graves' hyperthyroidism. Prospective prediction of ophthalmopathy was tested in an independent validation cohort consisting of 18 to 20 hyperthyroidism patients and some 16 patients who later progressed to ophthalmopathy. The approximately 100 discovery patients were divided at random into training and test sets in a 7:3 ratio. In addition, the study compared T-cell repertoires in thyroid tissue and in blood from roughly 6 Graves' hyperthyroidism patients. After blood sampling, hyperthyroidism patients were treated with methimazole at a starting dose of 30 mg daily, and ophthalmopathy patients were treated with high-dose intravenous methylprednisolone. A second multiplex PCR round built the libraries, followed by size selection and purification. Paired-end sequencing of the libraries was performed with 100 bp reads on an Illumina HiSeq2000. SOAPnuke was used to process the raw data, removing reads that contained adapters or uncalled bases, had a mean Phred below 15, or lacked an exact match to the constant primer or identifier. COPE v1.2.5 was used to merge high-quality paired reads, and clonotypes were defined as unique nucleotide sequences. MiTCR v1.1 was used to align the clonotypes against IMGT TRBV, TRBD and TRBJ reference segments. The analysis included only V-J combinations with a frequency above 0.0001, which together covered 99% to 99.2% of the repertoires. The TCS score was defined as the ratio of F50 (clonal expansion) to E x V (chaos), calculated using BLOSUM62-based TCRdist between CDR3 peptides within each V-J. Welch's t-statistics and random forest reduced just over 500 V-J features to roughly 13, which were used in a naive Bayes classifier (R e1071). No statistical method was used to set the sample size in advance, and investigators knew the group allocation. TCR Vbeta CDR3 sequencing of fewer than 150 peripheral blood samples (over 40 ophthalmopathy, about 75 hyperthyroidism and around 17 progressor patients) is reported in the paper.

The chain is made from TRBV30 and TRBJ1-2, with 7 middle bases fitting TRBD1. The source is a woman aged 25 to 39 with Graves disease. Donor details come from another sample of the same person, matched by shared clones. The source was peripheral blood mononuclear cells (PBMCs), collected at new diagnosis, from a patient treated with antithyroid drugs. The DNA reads TGTGCCTGGAGTGGACAGGGAAAGGGCGGCTACACCTTC. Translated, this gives CAWSGQGKGGYTF.